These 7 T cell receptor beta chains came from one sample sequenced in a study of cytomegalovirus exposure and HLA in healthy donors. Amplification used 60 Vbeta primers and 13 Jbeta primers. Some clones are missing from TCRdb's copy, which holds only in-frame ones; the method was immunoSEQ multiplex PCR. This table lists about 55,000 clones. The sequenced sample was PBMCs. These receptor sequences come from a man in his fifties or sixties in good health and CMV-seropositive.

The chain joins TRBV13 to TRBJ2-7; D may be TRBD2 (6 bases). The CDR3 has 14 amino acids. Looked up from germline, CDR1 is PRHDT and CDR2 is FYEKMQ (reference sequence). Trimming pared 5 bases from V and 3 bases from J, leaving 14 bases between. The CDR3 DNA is TGTGCCAGCAGCGTCCGCGGCGGGGTCTACGAGCAGTACTTC. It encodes CASSVRGGVYEQYF.

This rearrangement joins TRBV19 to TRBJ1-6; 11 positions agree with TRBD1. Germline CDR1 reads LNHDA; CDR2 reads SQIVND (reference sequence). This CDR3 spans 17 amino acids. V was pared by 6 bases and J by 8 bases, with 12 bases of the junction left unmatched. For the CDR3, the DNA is TGTGCCAGTAGCATGGGGACAGGGGGAAGGTTGGATTCACCCCTCCACTTT. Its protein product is CASSMGTGGRLDSPLHF.

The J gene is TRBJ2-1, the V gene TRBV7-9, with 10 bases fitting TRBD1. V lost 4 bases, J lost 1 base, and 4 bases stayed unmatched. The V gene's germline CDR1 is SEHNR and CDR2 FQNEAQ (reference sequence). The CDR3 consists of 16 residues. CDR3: CASSWDRGTSYNEQFF. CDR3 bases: TGTGCCAGCAGCTGGGACAGGGGAACGTCCTACAATGAGCAGTTCTTC.

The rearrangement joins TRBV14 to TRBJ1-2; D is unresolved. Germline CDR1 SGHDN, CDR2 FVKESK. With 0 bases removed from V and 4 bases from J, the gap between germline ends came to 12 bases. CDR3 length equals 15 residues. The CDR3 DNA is TGTGCCAGCAGCCAAGATGCCACAGACATCTATGGCTACACCTTC. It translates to CASSQDATDIYGYTF.

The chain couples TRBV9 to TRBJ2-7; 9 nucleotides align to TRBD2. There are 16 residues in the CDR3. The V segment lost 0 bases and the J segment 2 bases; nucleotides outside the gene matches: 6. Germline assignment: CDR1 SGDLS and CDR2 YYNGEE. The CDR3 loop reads CASSVGGLAGTYEQYF. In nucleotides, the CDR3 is TGTGCCAGCAGCGTAGGTGGGCTAGCGGGAACCTACGAGCAGTACTTC.

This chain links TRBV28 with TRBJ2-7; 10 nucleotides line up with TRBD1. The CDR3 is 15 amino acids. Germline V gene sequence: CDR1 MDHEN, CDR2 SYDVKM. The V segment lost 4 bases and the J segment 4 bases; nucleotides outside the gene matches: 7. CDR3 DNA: TGTGCCAGCAGTTCGGACAGGGGGGCTCAGTACGAGCAGTACTTC. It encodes CASSSDRGAQYEQYF.

CDR3 nucleotide sequence: TGTGCCAGCAGTGACCCGGACAGGGAAGAGACCCAGTACTTC. Its protein product is CASSDPDREETQYF. The chain employs TRBV2 and TRBJ2-5, with 8 bases that match TRBD1. V shed 3 bases, J shed 3 bases, and the junction held 3 bases outside the gene matches. Germline lookup yields CDR1 SNHLY and CDR2 FYNNEI. The CDR3 covers 14 residues.